The entry below gives a single T cell receptor beta chain sequence along with its context. The data stem from a study of blood T cell repertoires in COVID-19. Background on the study: The analysed material was cDNA or gDNA that came from T cells, B-cell-depleted T cells, or PBMCs.

Source study methods: The assay estimated nucleated cells by amplifying reference gene primers. Sequencing used immunoSEQ multiplex PCR; TCRdb keeps in-frame clones, though not all of them. V, J and clone size derive from that table, while D and trimming were established from the DNA sequence. Found here are approximately 300,000 clones, roughly 88% of them singletons; the top ten hold about 1%. Germline V lookup: CDR1 MNHEY, CDR2 SMNVEV (reference sequence). The CDR3 extends over 15 amino acids. The V gene lost 2 bases and the J gene lost 7 bases, with 14 bases spanning the gap. V usage is TRBV27 and J usage is TRBJ2-2; D might be TRBD2 (5 bases). The sequenced sample was peripheral blood. The receptor comes from a human donor with COVID-19, enrolled during active disease. The donor label of this sample is uncertain. CDR3 protein: CASSLVSSGGGELFF. The CDR3, as DNA: TGTGCCAGCAGTTTAGTTTCCTCCGGAGGCGGGGAGCTGTTTTTT.